These 12 T cell receptor beta chains originate from one sample sequenced in a study of CD8+ T cells in alopecia areata. As the sequencing template, cDNA was produced by extracting RNA and reverse transcribing it. TCRdb's copy holds only in-frame clones and misses some; the assay was immunoSEQ multiplex PCR. In the table there are roughly 150,000 clones, approximately 53% of which are singletons. The sample here was CD8+ T cells sorted from blood, taken at week 0. The receptor source for this set is a human donor with alopecia areata.

This chain joins TRBV29-1 and TRBJ2-1; 7 bases are shared with TRBD2. This CDR3 has 12 amino acids. The ends lost 6 bases at V and 8 bases at J; junction bases unmatched: 7. The germline V gene has CDR1 SQVTM and CDR2 ANQGSEA. CDR3 nucleotides: TGCAGCGTCTGGGGGGGGTCCCATGAGCAGTTCTTC. Residues: CSVWGGSHEQFF.

This clone appeared a single time. The chain is built from TRBV30 and TRBJ1-6; a possible D gene is TRBD1 (6 bases). The CDR3 length is 17 residues. Germline V gene sequence: CDR1 GTSNPN, CDR2 SVGIG (reference sequence). V was shortened by 0 bases and J by 5 bases, with 17 bases between the two germline ends. The CDR3 loop is CAWSVILRDNHNSPLHF. DNA of the CDR3: TGTGCCTGGAGTGTAATACTCCGGGACAACCATAATTCACCCCTCCACTTT.

This rearrangement joins TRBV29-1 to TRBJ2-5, with a possible D match to TRBD2 (5 bases). The CDR3 is made up of 13 amino acids. The V end lost 7 bases, the J end lost 2 bases, and 14 bases lay between the germline ends. Germline CDR1 SQVTM, CDR2 ANQGSEA. The CDR3 DNA is TGCAGCGCCGATCGGACGGGACAAGAGACCCAGTACTTC. This encodes CSADRTGQETQYF.

The chain uses TRBV15 and TRBJ2-3; 14 nucleotides agree with TRBD2. This CDR3 spans 15 amino acids. V shed 8 bases, J shed 5 bases, and the junction held 6 bases outside the gene matches. In germline, CDR1 is LNHNV, CDR2 YYDKDF (reference sequence). The CDR3 nucleotides read TGTGCCACCCGACTAGCGGGGGGGCCGGGAGATACGCAGTATTTT. Translating it yields CATRLAGGPGDTQYF.

This chain uses TRBV9 with TRBJ2-1; 7 bases line up with TRBD2. The CDR3 has 15 amino acids. Trimming cost V 4 bases and J 14 bases; bases outside gene matches: 18. Germline V gene data show CDR1 as SGDLS and CDR2 as YYNGEE. CDR3 nucleotide sequence: TGTGCCAGCAGCCCCGATACAGCGGGGAGCCAAGAAAAGTTCTTC. Residues: CASSPDTAGSQEKFF.

The chain carries TRBV20-1 and TRBJ2-5; D not certain. Per germline, CDR1 DFQATT and CDR2 SNEGSKA (reference sequence). This CDR3 is 11 amino acids long. V gave up 3 bases and J gave up 4 bases, with 6 bases separating them. The CDR3 coding sequence is TGCAGTGCTAGTCTTCCAGAGACCCAGTACTTC. It translates to CSASLPETQYF.

This clone appeared a few times. The V and J genes are TRBV29-1 and TRBJ2-7; D is perhaps TRBD2 (5 bases). The length of the CDR3 is 13 residues. Trimming took 3 bases from V and 3 from J, leaving 12 bases between them. Germline V gene sequence: CDR1 SQVTM, CDR2 ANQGSEA. In nucleotides, the CDR3 is TGCAGCGTTGAGGTATCCGGGAACTACGAGCAGTACTTC. It translates to CSVEVSGNYEQYF.

The chain employs TRBV5-1 and TRBJ2-7; 12 nucleotides agree with TRBD2. The J segment lost 7 bases and the V segment lost 4 bases, leaving 12 bases of the junction unmatched. Per the germline V gene, CDR1 is SGHRS and CDR2 is YFSETQ. The CDR3 sequence is 16 residues long. The CDR3 loop is CASSPSASGGAREQYF. The CDR3, as DNA: TGCGCCAGCAGCCCCTCGGCTAGCGGGGGGGCCCGGGAGCAGTACTTC.

This chain connects TRBV5-6 to TRBJ2-1; D is unclear. V was clipped by 5 bases and J by 5 bases, with 8 bases between them. The germline CDR1 and CDR2 sequences are SGHDT and YYEEEE. There are 12 residues in the CDR3. The CDR3 region is CASRGYDNEQFF. In DNA, the CDR3 is TGTGCCAGCAGGGGGTATGACAATGAGCAGTTCTTC.

This clone was seen many times. This sequence joins TRBV19 and TRBJ2-1; 7 bases match TRBD2. Looked up from germline, CDR1 is LNHDA and CDR2 is SQIVND (reference sequence). The CDR3 spans 15 residues. V shed 4 bases and J 7 bases; nucleotides not matched to a gene: 10. CDR3 DNA: TGTGCCAGTAGTAGGGGTGGACTAGTCCTAAATGAGCAGTTCTTC. Protein: CASSRGGLVLNEQFF.

V usage is TRBV2 and J usage is TRBJ1-2; 8 bases line up with TRBD1. Germline lookup yields CDR1 SNHLY and CDR2 FYNNEI. This CDR3 spans 11 amino acids. V shed 5 bases, J shed 14 bases, and the junction held 7 bases outside the gene matches. Here the CDR3 reads CASSPGTGETF. In DNA, the CDR3 is TGTGCCAGCAGTCCCGGGACAGGCGAAACCTTC.

The chain carries TRBV7-9 and TRBJ2-5; the match to TRBD2 covers 8 bases. V dropped 8 bases and J dropped 5; count of bases not matched to a gene: 10. CDR3 length equals 14 residues. Germline V gives CDR1 SEHNR, CDR2 FQNEAQ (reference sequence). The chain's CDR3 is CASSTGGQVETQYF. The CDR3 bases are TGTGCCAGCTCGACGGGGGGGCAGGTGGAGACCCAGTACTTC.